This T cell receptor (beta chain) was recovered during a study of cytomegalovirus exposure and HLA in healthy donors. Points from the study as a whole: Later analysis identified 15,000 to 20,000 TCR beta sequences associated with HLA alleles, using a false discovery rate threshold of 0.05. Most of the TCR beta V segments (in an earlier analysis) were productive either about 87% or about 30% of the time.

The PCR employed 60 Vbeta primers together with 13 Jbeta primers. The method was immunoSEQ multiplex PCR; TCRdb's version includes in-frame clones alone and lacks a portion of them. Of 310,000 or so clones detected, around 90% appear once; the ten largest clones hold 2% to 3%. About this clone itself: Its antigen is as yet unknown. Relative to the germline gene, one junction end is altered; a read error may explain this.

The TCR comes from a woman aged 18-35 years in good health and CMV-seronegative. The sample consisted of PBMCs.

The CDR3 DNA is TGTTCCAGCAGCTTAGGTGGCGGAGGGCACACTGAAGCTTTCTTT. This encodes CSSSLGGGGHTEAFF. V and J are TRBV7-9 and TRBJ1-1; the D is unclear. The germline V gene has CDR1 SEHNR and CDR2 FQNEAQ (reference sequence). The length of the CDR3 is 15 residues.